In its sample, the clone carrying this T cell receptor beta chain was seen a few times. The antigen remains undetermined. The source of the sample is a study of T cell responses to AZD1222 COVID-19 vaccine. The overall study: Second-dose intervals near 4 or 12 weeks were combined. Study results and caveats: Spike-specific TCRs gained breadth and depth after people received two AZD1222 doses. It was only a handful of AZD1222 recipients who were seropositive at baseline. White British ancestry dominated among donors, who included more females, and clonal diversity was possibly underestimated.

CDR1 and CDR2 (germline): SNHLY, FYNNEI. The CDR3 loop spans 15 amino acids. Trimming took off 7 bases at V and 4 bases at J, with 14 bases between the two ends. The protocol was immunoSEQ multiplex PCR, while the TCRdb copy is restricted to in-frame clones and leaves out a portion. Of over 100,000 clones detected, 90% to 95% appear once; the ten largest clones hold around 7%. V gene TRBV2 combines with J gene TRBJ1-6; possibly TRBD1 for D (6 bases). This specimen consisted of peripheral blood, obtained on day 0 of AZD1222 vaccination. The origin of this receptor is an adult in good health. CDR3 amino acids: CASKGQINYNSPLHF. The CDR3 DNA reads TGTGCCAGCAAAGGACAGATAAATTATAATTCACCCCTCCACTTT.